Detailed here is one TCR beta chain. Its antigen is still unknown. The data belong to a study of B cell selection in AIRE deficiency. Study-level findings and limits: Tconv and Treg cells from AIRE-deficient patients resembled healthy donors in TCRBV usage, CDR3 length and diversity.

Sorted regulatory T cells were CD4-positive, CD25-high and CD127-low or negative. The V gene lost 5 bases and the J gene lost 0 bases, with 10 bases spanning the gap. Germline V gene lookup returns CDR1 MNHEY and CDR2 SMNVEV (reference sequence). The CDR3 totals 14 residues. Original processing methods: Pooled Tregs gave 50,000 to 60,000 patient and over 8.5x10^4 donor TCRbeta sequences. Some clones are missing from TCRdb's copy, which holds only in-frame ones; the method was immunoSEQ multiplex PCR. V, J and clone size reflect that table, while D and trimming were determined from the DNA. The profile shows under 20,000 clones, just over 90% of them singletons.

This TCR came from a human donor in good health. The sequenced sample was CD4+CD25+ Tregs sorted from PBMCs. The chain joins TRBV27 to TRBJ2-5; D uncertain. The CDR3 region is CASSPSGHQETQYF. CDR3 DNA: TGTGCCAGCAGTCCCTCCGGACACCAAGAGACCCAGTACTTC.